This T cell receptor beta chain appears in the sequencing data of a study of T cells after yellow fever vaccination. TCRdb used MiXCR to reprocess the 5' RACE reads, holding one entry per CDR3 protein. The sample shows 300,000 to 400,000 distinct CDR3 sequences, around 13% of them seen only once. This clonotype has more than one count but fewer than ten. The CDR3 is 14 residues long. V lost 3 bases, J lost 4 bases, and 2 bases stayed unmatched. Germline values: CDR1 MNHEY, CDR2 SVGAGI. The specimen was CD4+ T cells sorted from PBMCs, collected 15 days after the yellow fever booster vaccination. The receptor comes from a man between 18 and 29 years old who received the YFV17D yellow fever vaccine. The gene calls are TRBV6-5 and TRBJ2-7, with 11 bases matching TRBD1. DNA of the CDR3: TGTGCCAGCAGTTATAGGGACAGGGGGTACGAGCAGTACTTC. This codes for CASSYRDRGYEQYF.